Listed below are T cell receptor beta chains from one sample, sequenced in a study of blood T cell repertoires in COVID-19. Clones were read by immunoSEQ multiplex PCR, and TCRdb kept only the in-frame ones, dropping some. The data hold about 190,000 clones, with around four fifths observed a single time. Sequenced sample: peripheral blood. The receptors derive from an elderly woman with active or convalescent COVID-19. CDR3s include the opening cysteine and the closing phenylalanine or tryptophan. A D gene is named only where the DNA matches it firmly. Clone size is shown for a subset of rows, as once, few, many or a class of expanded clone.

d_call: TRBD1; j_call: TRBJ2-2; cdr3_length: 16; clone_size: -; v_call: TRBV5-6; cdr3_aa: CASSLRDRGGTGELFF; cdr3_nt: TGTGCCAGCAGCTTGAGGGACAGGGGGGGCACCGGGGAGCTGTTTTTT
d_call: -; j_call: TRBJ2-1; cdr3_length: 19; clone_size: -; v_call: TRBV5-7; cdr3_aa: CASSLDKPQDSISYNEQFF; cdr3_nt: TGTGCCAGCAGCTTGGATAAACCTCAGGACTCCATCTCTTACAATGAGCAGTTCTTC
d_call: -; j_call: TRBJ1-5; cdr3_length: 15; clone_size: few; v_call: TRBV4-3; cdr3_aa: CASSQAAAANQPQHF; cdr3_nt: TGCGCCAGCAGCCAAGCCGCCGCTGCGAATCAGCCCCAGCATTTT
d_call: TRBD2; j_call: TRBJ2-1; cdr3_length: 16; clone_size: -; v_call: TRBV9; cdr3_aa: CASSVGSGGAYNEQFF; cdr3_nt: TGTGCCAGCAGCGTAGGTAGTGGGGGGGCCTACAATGAGCAGTTCTTC
d_call: TRBD1; j_call: TRBJ1-2; cdr3_length: 14; clone_size: -; v_call: TRBV5-1; cdr3_aa: CASSNGQGSNGYTF; cdr3_nt: TGCGCCAGCAGCAACGGACAGGGGAGTAATGGCTACACCTTC
d_call: -; j_call: TRBJ1-5; cdr3_length: 15; clone_size: once; v_call: TRBV19; cdr3_aa: CASSKTGVRGQPQHF; cdr3_nt: TGTGCCAGTAGCAAGACAGGAGTTAGAGGTCAGCCCCAGCATTTT
d_call: -; j_call: TRBJ1-4; cdr3_length: 13; clone_size: few; v_call: TRBV2; cdr3_aa: CASRLRDNEKLFF; cdr3_nt: TGTGCCAGCAGGCTCCGAGATAATGAAAAACTGTTTTTT
d_call: TRBD1; j_call: TRBJ1-5; cdr3_length: 15; clone_size: -; v_call: TRBV3-1/TRBV3-2; cdr3_aa: CASSQGVQGSQPQHF; cdr3_nt: TGTGCCAGCAGCCAAGGAGTACAGGGGAGCCAGCCCCAGCATTTT
d_call: TRBD1; j_call: TRBJ2-1; cdr3_length: 13; clone_size: -; v_call: TRBV6-4; cdr3_aa: CASRTRQGNEQFF; cdr3_nt: TGTGCCAGCAGGACCCGACAGGGGAATGAGCAGTTCTTC
d_call: -; j_call: TRBJ2-2; cdr3_length: 14; clone_size: -; v_call: TRBV2; cdr3_aa: CASSDRGITGELFF; cdr3_nt: TGTGCCAGCAGTGACCGCGGGATCACCGGGGAGCTGTTTTTT
d_call: -; j_call: TRBJ2-3; cdr3_length: 15; clone_size: once; v_call: TRBV4-1; cdr3_aa: CASSHPLGQSDTQYF; cdr3_nt: TGCGCCAGCAGCCATCCCCTAGGACAGTCAGATACGCAGTATTTT
d_call: -; j_call: TRBJ2-1; cdr3_length: 11; clone_size: once; v_call: TRBV12-3/TRBV12-4; cdr3_aa: CASSSYNEQFF; cdr3_nt: TGTGCCAGCAGCTCGTACAATGAGCAGTTCTTC
d_call: -; j_call: TRBJ2-3; cdr3_length: 12; clone_size: -; v_call: TRBV18; cdr3_aa: CASSPYTDTQYF; cdr3_nt: TGTGCCAGCTCACCTTATACAGATACGCAGTATTTT
d_call: TRBD1; j_call: TRBJ1-6; cdr3_length: 14; clone_size: -; v_call: TRBV7-3; cdr3_aa: CASSLGDRDSPLHF; cdr3_nt: TGTGCCAGCAGCTTAGGGGACAGGGACTCACCCCTCCACTTT
d_call: TRBD1; j_call: TRBJ2-3; cdr3_length: 20; clone_size: few; v_call: TRBV5-1; cdr3_aa: CASSSTIGTGLFRITNTQYF; cdr3_nt: TGCGCCAGCAGCTCGACGATCGGGACAGGGTTGTTTAGGATAACAAATACGCAGTATTTT
d_call: TRBD2; j_call: TRBJ2-7; cdr3_length: 18; clone_size: -; v_call: TRBV7-2; cdr3_aa: CASSSPSGLAGGTYEQYF; cdr3_nt: TGTGCCAGCAGCTCCCCCTCCGGACTAGCGGGGGGCACCTACGAGCAGTACTTC
d_call: -; j_call: TRBJ2-3; cdr3_length: 14; clone_size: -; v_call: TRBV24-1; cdr3_aa: CATGERVGTDTQYF; cdr3_nt: TGTGCCACCGGAGAGAGGGTTGGGACAGATACGCAGTATTTT
d_call: TRBD1; j_call: TRBJ2-1; cdr3_length: 14; clone_size: -; v_call: TRBV5-4; cdr3_aa: CASSPGTASNEQFF; cdr3_nt: TGTGCCAGCAGCCCCGGGACAGCAAGCAATGAGCAGTTCTTC
d_call: TRBD1; j_call: TRBJ1-3; cdr3_length: 17; clone_size: -; v_call: TRBV4-2; cdr3_aa: CASSRGQGGYSGNTIYF; cdr3_nt: TGTGCCAGCAGCCGCGGACAGGGGGGCTACTCTGGAAACACCATATATTTT
d_call: -; j_call: TRBJ1-6; cdr3_length: 14; clone_size: -; v_call: TRBV28; cdr3_aa: CASSSGTGHSPLHF; cdr3_nt: TGTGCCAGCAGTTCGGGAACAGGGCATTCACCCCTCCACTTT
d_call: -; j_call: TRBJ2-7; cdr3_length: 15; clone_size: few; v_call: TRBV4-1; cdr3_aa: CASSQIGRGRYEQYF; cdr3_nt: TGCGCCAGCAGCCAAATAGGCAGGGGAAGGTACGAGCAGTACTTC
d_call: -; j_call: TRBJ2-2; cdr3_length: 16; clone_size: once; v_call: TRBV14; cdr3_aa: CASSQEGGEDTGELFF; cdr3_nt: TGTGCCAGCAGCCAAGAAGGAGGAGAGGACACCGGGGAGCTGTTTTTT
d_call: TRBD1; j_call: TRBJ2-7; cdr3_length: 15; clone_size: -; v_call: TRBV5-8; cdr3_aa: CASSSPRTGSYEQYF; cdr3_nt: TGTGCCAGCAGCTCTCCTAGGACAGGCTCCTACGAGCAGTACTTC